This T cell receptor beta chain was recorded in a study of T cells in women clearing cervical HPV infection. Looking at the study overall: Control women cleared a single incident HPV16 infection within 12 months. Broader study findings: Richness differences could reflect unmeasured T-cell content per sample.

In the case of this clone: Its antigen is as yet unknown. The read ends 3 residues early relative to the CDR3; the germline J gene fills the gap.

The table came from immunoSEQ multiplex PCR; TCRdb's copy has only in-frame clones and leaves some out. Its table lists 11,000 or so clones. The CDR3 loop spans 12 amino acids. Germline assignment: CDR1 KGHSH and CDR2 LQKENI. Prevalent HPV16 infections were excluded; only incident single HPV16 infections included. The source is a woman aged 18 to 75 with a cervical HPV16 infection that either progressed to CIN3+ or cleared (not recorded which). What was sequenced was blood buffy coat. The chain carries TRBV18 and TRBJ2-4; D remains unclear. The CDR3: CASSGINYGQYF. The sequenced CDR3 bases are TGTGCCAGCTCAGGCATCAACTATGGT.